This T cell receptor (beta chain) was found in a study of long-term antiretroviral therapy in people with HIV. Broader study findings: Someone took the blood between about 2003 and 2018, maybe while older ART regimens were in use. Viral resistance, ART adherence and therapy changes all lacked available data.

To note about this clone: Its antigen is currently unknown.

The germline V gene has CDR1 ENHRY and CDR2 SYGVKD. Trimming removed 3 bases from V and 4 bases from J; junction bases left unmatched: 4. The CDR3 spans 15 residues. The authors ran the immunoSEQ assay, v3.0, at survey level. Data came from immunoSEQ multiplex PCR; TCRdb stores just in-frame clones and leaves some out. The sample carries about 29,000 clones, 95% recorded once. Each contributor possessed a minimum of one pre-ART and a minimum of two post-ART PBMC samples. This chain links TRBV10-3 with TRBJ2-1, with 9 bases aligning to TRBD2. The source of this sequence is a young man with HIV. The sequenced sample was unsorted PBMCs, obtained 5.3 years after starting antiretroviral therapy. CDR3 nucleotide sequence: TGTGCCATCAGTGAAGCTAGCGGGGTGTACAATGAGCAGTTCTTC. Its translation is CAISEASGVYNEQFF.